This TCR beta chain derives from a study of blood T cell repertoires in COVID-19. Study context: From the United States, Italy and Spain came samples of acute and convalescent COVID-19.

This clone was found a few times. A read error may produce the germline difference seen at one junction end. Authors' processing steps: Amplification from reference gene primers served as the basis for estimated nucleated cell counts. Repertoires were generated with immunoSEQ multiplex PCR, while TCRdb's copy carries only in-frame clones and drops some. That table is the source of V, J and clone size, and D and trimming were worked out from the DNA. Of about 200,000 clones detected, over 80% appear once; the ten largest clones hold approximately 0.99%. Those enrolled in Seattle joined during active infection and were followed longitudinally afterward. The source of this sequence is a man between 60 and 75 years old with COVID-19, enrolled during active disease. The sequenced material came from peripheral blood.

The CDR3 DNA sequence: TGTGCCAGCAGCTTGGTCGGGAATCCTAACGATGGCTACACCTTC. The encoded protein is CASSLVGNPNDGYTF. V is TRBV5-5 and J is TRBJ1-2; D is ambiguous. Germline V gene lookup returns CDR1 SGHKS and CDR2 YYEKEE (reference sequence). This CDR3 region has 15 residues.